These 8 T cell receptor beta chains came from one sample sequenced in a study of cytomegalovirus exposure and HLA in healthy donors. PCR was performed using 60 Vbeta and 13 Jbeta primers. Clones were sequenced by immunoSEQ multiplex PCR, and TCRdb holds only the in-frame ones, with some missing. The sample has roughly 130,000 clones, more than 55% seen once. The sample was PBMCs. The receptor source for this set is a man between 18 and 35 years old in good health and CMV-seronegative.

In nucleotides, the CDR3 is TGTGCCAGCAGTTACCTTGGACTAGGGGAGACCCAGTACTTC. This codes for CASSYLGLGETQYF. V is TRBV6-5 and J is TRBJ2-5; TRBD2 matches 7 bases. V lost 2 bases and J lost 5; bases outside the gene matches: 5. Per germline, CDR1 MNHEY and CDR2 SVGAGI. The CDR3 loop spans 14 amino acids.

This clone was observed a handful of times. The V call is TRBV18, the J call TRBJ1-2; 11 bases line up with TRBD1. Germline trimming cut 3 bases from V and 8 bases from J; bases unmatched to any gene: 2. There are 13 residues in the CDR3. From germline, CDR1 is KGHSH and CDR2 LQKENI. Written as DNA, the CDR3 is TGTGCCAGCTCACCTAGGACAGGGGGCGGCTACACCTTC. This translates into CASSPRTGGGYTF.

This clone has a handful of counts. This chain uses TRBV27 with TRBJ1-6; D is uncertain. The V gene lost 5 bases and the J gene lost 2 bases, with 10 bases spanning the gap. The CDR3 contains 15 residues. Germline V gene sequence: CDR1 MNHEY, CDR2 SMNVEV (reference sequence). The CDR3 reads CASSPQFTYNSPLHF. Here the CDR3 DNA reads TGTGCCAGCAGTCCGCAGTTTACCTATAATTCACCCCTCCACTTT.

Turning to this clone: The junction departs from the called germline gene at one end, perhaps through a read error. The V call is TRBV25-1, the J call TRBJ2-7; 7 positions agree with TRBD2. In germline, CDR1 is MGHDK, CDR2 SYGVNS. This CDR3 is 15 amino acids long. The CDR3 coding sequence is TGTTCCAGCAGTGCCTCAATAGCGGGTACCTACGAGCAGTACTTC. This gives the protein CSSSASIAGTYEQYF.

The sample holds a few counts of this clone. The CDR3 loop reads CASSAGTSYQETQYF. The CDR3 DNA sequence: TGTGCCAGCAGCGCCGGGACTAGCTACCAAGAGACCCAGTACTTC. The genes are TRBV9 and TRBJ2-5; 9 nucleotides agree with TRBD2. V shed 3 bases and J 0 bases; nucleotides not matched to a gene: 3. Per germline, CDR1 SGDLS and CDR2 YYNGEE. The CDR3 is 15 residues long.

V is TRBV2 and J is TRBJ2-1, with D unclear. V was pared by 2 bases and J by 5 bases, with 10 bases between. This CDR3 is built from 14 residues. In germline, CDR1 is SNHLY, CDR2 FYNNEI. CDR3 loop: CASSETGFNNEQFF. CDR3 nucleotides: TGTGCCAGCAGTGAAACCGGGTTCAACAATGAGCAGTTCTTC. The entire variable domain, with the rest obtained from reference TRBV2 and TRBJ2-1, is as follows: EPEVTQTPSHQVTQMGQEVILRCVPISNHLYFYWYRQILGQKVEFLVSFYNNEISEKSEIFDDQFSVERPDGSNFTLKIRSTKLEDSAMYFCASSETGFNNEQFFGPGTRLTVL.

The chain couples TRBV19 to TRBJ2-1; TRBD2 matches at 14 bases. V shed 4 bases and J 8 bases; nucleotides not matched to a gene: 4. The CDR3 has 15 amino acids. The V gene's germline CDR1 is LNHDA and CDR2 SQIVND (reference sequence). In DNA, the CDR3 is TGTGCCAGTAGTACGACTAGCGGGGGGGCATATGAGCAGTTCTTC. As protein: CASSTTSGGAYEQFF.

The CDR3 region has the DNA TGCGCCAGCAGACCCACACCTAGCTCTGGAAACACCATATATTTT. Its translation is CASRPTPSSGNTIYF. The genes are TRBV4-1 and TRBJ1-3; no firm D call. Trimming shortened V by 6 bases and J by 0 bases, and 12 bases separated the two germline ends. Germline V gives CDR1 MGHRA, CDR2 YSYEKL. This CDR3 has 15 residues.